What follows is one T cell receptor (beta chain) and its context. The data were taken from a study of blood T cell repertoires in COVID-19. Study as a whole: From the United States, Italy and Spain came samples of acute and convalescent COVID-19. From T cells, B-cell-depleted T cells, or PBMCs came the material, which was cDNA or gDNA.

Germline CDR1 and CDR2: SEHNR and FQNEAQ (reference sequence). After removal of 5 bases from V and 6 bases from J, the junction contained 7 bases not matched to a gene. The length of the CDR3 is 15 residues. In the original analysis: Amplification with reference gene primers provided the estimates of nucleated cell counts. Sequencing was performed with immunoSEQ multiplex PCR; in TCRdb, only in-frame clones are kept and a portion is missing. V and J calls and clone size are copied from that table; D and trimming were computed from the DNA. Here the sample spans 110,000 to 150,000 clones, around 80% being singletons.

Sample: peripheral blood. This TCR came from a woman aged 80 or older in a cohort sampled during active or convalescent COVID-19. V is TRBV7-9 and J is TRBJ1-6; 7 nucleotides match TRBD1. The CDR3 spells CASSLRTGFNSPLHF. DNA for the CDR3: TGTGCCAGCAGCCTCCGGACAGGATTTAATTCACCCCTCCACTTT.